This TCR beta chain was recovered during a study of PD-L1 blockade in urothelial cancer. Study-wide background: Prior chemotherapy regimens per patient numbered 0 to 3. After treatment start, blood was analyzed at 3 weeks (second dose) and at 6 weeks.

Assay used: immunoSEQ multiplex PCR; TCRdb lists only in-frame clones, some missing. The sample includes roughly 76,000 clones, more than 85% seen only once; the top ten take more than 0.85%. Stated time point: peripheral blood 6 weeks after treatment start. The patients' disease, urothelial carcinoma, was locally advanced or metastatic. For each patient, 1 to 8 samples were obtained, pretreatment and on-treatment. Germline trimming cut 5 bases from V and 5 bases from J; bases unmatched to any gene: 3. Germline V gives CDR1 LNHNV, CDR2 YYDKDF (reference sequence). CDR3 length equals 13 residues. The chain links TRBV15 to TRBJ1-2; TRBD1 agrees at 9 bases. The receptor comes from a woman aged 80 or over with urothelial cancer. Sequencing used PBMCs, obtained around atezolizumab (anti-PD-L1) treatment. This chain's CDR3 is CATSADRGYGYTF. The CDR3 nucleotides read TGTGCCACCAGCGCCGACAGGGGGTATGGCTACACCTTC.